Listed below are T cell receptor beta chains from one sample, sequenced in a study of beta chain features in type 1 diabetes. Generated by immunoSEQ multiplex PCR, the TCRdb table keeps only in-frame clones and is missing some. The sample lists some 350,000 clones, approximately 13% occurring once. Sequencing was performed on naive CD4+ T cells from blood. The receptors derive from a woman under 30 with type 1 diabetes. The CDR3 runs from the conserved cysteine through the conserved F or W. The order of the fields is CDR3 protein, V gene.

CDR3aa: CSGRRETQYF
v_gene: TRBV29-1

CDR3aa: CASSVARGQYNEQFF
v_gene: TRBV9

CDR3aa: CASSLDRGHEQFF
v_gene: TRBV7-9

CDR3aa: CASSVGLAGAEQYF
v_gene: TRBV9

CDR3aa: CASSRDRQETQYF
v_gene: TRBV27

CDR3aa: CASSLFKRENTGELFF
v_gene: TRBV5-1

CDR3aa: CASSPRSLASSYEQYF
v_gene: TRBV18

CDR3aa: CASSSIDGIIRGGYTF
v_gene: TRBV7-9

CDR3aa: CASSQDRSGRAVNEQFF
v_gene: TRBV4-1

CDR3aa: CAWSRGRSEKLFF
v_gene: TRBV30

CDR3aa: CASSLAAGWDTEAFF
v_gene: TRBV5-1

CDR3aa: CAWINSGGEGYTF
v_gene: TRBV30

CDR3aa: CASSQGAGTSYEQYF
v_gene: TRBV4-2

CDR3aa: CASSLAAGELFF
v_gene: TRBV11-3

CDR3aa: CASNRQGRAQNIQYF
v_gene: TRBV9

CDR3aa: CASSLTQGNYGYTF
v_gene: TRBV7-2

CDR3aa: CASSPTRDNYGYTF
v_gene: TRBV19

CDR3aa: CASGQGNTGELFF
v_gene: TRBV7-9

CDR3aa: CASARRGGTNTEAFF
v_gene: TRBV5-4

CDR3aa: CASSARQGMNTEAFF
v_gene: TRBV11-2